These T cell receptor beta chains were read from a single sample in a study of blood T cell repertoires in COVID-19. Profiling relied on immunoSEQ multiplex PCR, and the TCRdb table lists in-frame clones only, not all of them. The sample yields around 300,000 clones, roughly 89% seen once. The sequencing input was peripheral blood. These receptors all stem from a man over 45 with acute or convalescent COVID-19. The CDR3 runs from the conserved cysteine through the conserved F or W. The order of the fields is clone size, D gene, J gene, V gene, CDR3 protein, CDR3 DNA. A D gene is named only where the DNA matches it firmly. Only some rows state a clone size, as once, few, many or a class for expanded clones.

clone size: NA; D gene: NA; J gene: TRBJ2-3; V gene: TRBV12-3/TRBV12-4; CDR3 protein: CASTRVGGWTQYF; CDR3 DNA: TGTGCCAGCACCCGCGTGGGGGGATGGACGCAGTATTTT
clone size: NA; D gene: TRBD1; J gene: TRBJ2-1; V gene: TRBV5-1; CDR3 protein: CASSLAGTGGGSAEQFF; CDR3 DNA: TGCGCCAGCAGCTTGGCCGGGACAGGGGGCGGCTCCGCTGAGCAGTTCTTC
clone size: NA; D gene: NA; J gene: TRBJ2-5; V gene: TRBV11-2; CDR3 protein: CASSFTRGAETQYF; CDR3 DNA: TGTGCCAGCAGCTTTACCCGGGGGGCCGAGACCCAGTACTTC
clone size: NA; D gene: NA; J gene: TRBJ2-2; V gene: TRBV5-1; CDR3 protein: CASSWTVTGELFF; CDR3 DNA: TGCGCCAGCAGCTGGACAGTCACCGGGGAGCTGTTTTTT
clone size: NA; D gene: TRBD1; J gene: TRBJ1-3; V gene: TRBV27; CDR3 protein: CASSLSGTDGNTIYF; CDR3 DNA: TGTGCCAGCAGTTTATCCGGGACAGATGGAAACACCATATATTTT
clone size: NA; D gene: NA; J gene: TRBJ1-1; V gene: TRBV9; CDR3 protein: CAPSLSRGGAFF; CDR3 DNA: TGTGCCCCGTCGCTTTCAAGGGGGGGAGCTTTCTTT
clone size: few; D gene: TRBD1; J gene: TRBJ1-1; V gene: TRBV12-3/TRBV12-4; CDR3 protein: CASAGTGVTEAFF; CDR3 DNA: TGTGCCAGCGCCGGGACAGGGGTTACTGAAGCTTTCTTT
clone size: NA; D gene: NA; J gene: TRBJ2-7; V gene: TRBV2; CDR3 protein: CANQWGDEQYF; CDR3 DNA: TGTGCCAACCAATGGGGGGACGAGCAGTACTTC
clone size: NA; D gene: TRBD1; J gene: TRBJ1-3; V gene: TRBV5-1; CDR3 protein: CASSLAGQGVGNTIYF; CDR3 DNA: TGCGCCAGCAGCTTGGCGGGACAGGGCGTAGGAAACACCATATATTTT
clone size: NA; D gene: NA; J gene: TRBJ2-3; V gene: TRBV30; CDR3 protein: CAWRAGLGTTDTQYF; CDR3 DNA: TGTGCCTGGAGGGCGGGACTCGGGACCACAGATACGCAGTATTTT
clone size: NA; D gene: TRBD1; J gene: TRBJ1-2; V gene: TRBV3-1/TRBV3-2; CDR3 protein: CASSSPGQGVGYTF; CDR3 DNA: TGTGCCAGCAGCTCACCCGGACAGGGTGTTGGCTACACCTTC
clone size: NA; D gene: NA; J gene: TRBJ2-1; V gene: TRBV11-3; CDR3 protein: CASSPPGYNEQFF; CDR3 DNA: TGTGCCAGCAGCCCACCGGGGTACAATGAGCAGTTCTTC
clone size: NA; D gene: NA; J gene: TRBJ2-1; V gene: TRBV13; CDR3 protein: CASSLLDEQFF; CDR3 DNA: TGTGCCAGCAGCTTGTTAGATGAGCAGTTCTTC
clone size: NA; D gene: NA; J gene: TRBJ2-3; V gene: TRBV5-1; CDR3 protein: CASSSSVSTDTQYF; CDR3 DNA: TGCGCCAGCAGCTCCTCAGTGAGCACAGATACGCAGTATTTT
clone size: NA; D gene: TRBD1; J gene: TRBJ2-1; V gene: TRBV5-5; CDR3 protein: CASSLAGTGVHEQFF; CDR3 DNA: TGTGCCAGCAGCTTGGCCGGGACAGGGGTGCATGAGCAGTTCTTC
clone size: NA; D gene: NA; J gene: TRBJ1-5; V gene: TRBV19; CDR3 protein: CATQGWNQPQHF; CDR3 DNA: TGTGCCACCCAGGGGTGGAATCAGCCCCAGCATTTT
clone size: NA; D gene: TRBD1; J gene: TRBJ1-1; V gene: TRBV19; CDR3 protein: CASSRDSPEAFF; CDR3 DNA: TGTGCCAGTAGTAGGGACAGCCCTGAAGCTTTCTTT
clone size: once; D gene: NA; J gene: TRBJ1-1; V gene: TRBV23-1; CDR3 protein: CASSSQDRLNTEAFF; CDR3 DNA: TGCGCCAGCAGTTCCCAGGACAGACTGAACACTGAAGCTTTCTTT
clone size: NA; D gene: NA; J gene: TRBJ2-3; V gene: TRBV11-2; CDR3 protein: CASSRGLTQYF; CDR3 DNA: TGTGCCAGCAGCCGAGGGCTAACGCAGTATTTT
clone size: NA; D gene: NA; J gene: TRBJ1-2; V gene: TRBV10-3; CDR3 protein: CATEETAGQGYGYTF; CDR3 DNA: TGTGCCACAGAAGAAACAGCTGGGCAGGGCTATGGCTACACCTTC
clone size: NA; D gene: TRBD1; J gene: TRBJ2-1; V gene: TRBV24-1; CDR3 protein: CATSDGRQGAYNEQFF; CDR3 DNA: TGTGCCACCAGTGATGGGAGACAGGGGGCCTACAATGAGCAGTTCTTC
clone size: NA; D gene: TRBD1; J gene: TRBJ2-7; V gene: TRBV2; CDR3 protein: CASKLQGPAYEQYF; CDR3 DNA: TGTGCCAGCAAGTTACAGGGGCCAGCCTACGAGCAGTACTTC
clone size: NA; D gene: NA; J gene: TRBJ1-4; V gene: TRBV3-1/TRBV3-2; CDR3 protein: CASSQPPREKLFF; CDR3 DNA: TGTGCCAGCAGCCAGCCCCCTAGGGAAAAACTGTTTTTT
clone size: NA; D gene: NA; J gene: TRBJ1-5; V gene: TRBV6-5; CDR3 protein: CASRQGPDRVSPQHF; CDR3 DNA: TGTGCCAGCAGACAGGGACCCGACCGGGTATCGCCCCAGCATTTT
clone size: once; D gene: NA; J gene: TRBJ1-2; V gene: TRBV13; CDR3 protein: CATPGGEHGYTF; CDR3 DNA: TGTGCCACCCCGGGGGGGGAACATGGCTACACCTTC
clone size: NA; D gene: NA; J gene: TRBJ2-5; V gene: TRBV30; CDR3 protein: CAWTGVLQETQYF; CDR3 DNA: TGTGCCTGGACAGGGGTGCTCCAAGAGACCCAGTACTTC
clone size: NA; D gene: NA; J gene: TRBJ1-6; V gene: TRBV12-3/TRBV12-4; CDR3 protein: CASSLLVNSPLHF; CDR3 DNA: TGTGCCAGCAGTTTATTAGTAAATTCACCCCTCCACTTT
clone size: NA; D gene: TRBD1; J gene: TRBJ2-1; V gene: TRBV10-3; CDR3 protein: CATGQGYNEQFF; CDR3 DNA: TGTGCCACCGGACAGGGCTACAATGAGCAGTTCTTC
clone size: NA; D gene: TRBD2; J gene: TRBJ2-7; V gene: TRBV5-4; CDR3 protein: CASSPATSGVSYEQYF; CDR3 DNA: TGTGCCAGCAGCCCGGCTACTAGCGGCGTCTCCTACGAGCAGTACTTC
clone size: NA; D gene: NA; J gene: TRBJ1-5; V gene: TRBV18; CDR3 protein: CASSPTRDQPQHF; CDR3 DNA: TGTGCCAGCTCGCCCACCAGGGATCAGCCCCAGCATTTT
clone size: NA; D gene: TRBD1; J gene: TRBJ2-3; V gene: TRBV27; CDR3 protein: CASRRTGGVAGVNTDTQYF; CDR3 DNA: TGTGCCAGCAGGAGGACAGGGGGCGTAGCGGGGGTGAACACAGATACGCAGTATTTT
clone size: NA; D gene: TRBD1; J gene: TRBJ1-1; V gene: TRBV4-1; CDR3 protein: CASSQVIPRDRFNEAFF; CDR3 DNA: TGCGCCAGCAGCCAAGTAATCCCCCGGGACAGATTTAATGAAGCTTTCTTT
clone size: NA; D gene: TRBD2; J gene: TRBJ2-3; V gene: TRBV3-1/TRBV3-2; CDR3 protein: CASSWLAGGGTDTQYF; CDR3 DNA: TGTGCCAGCAGCTGGTTAGCGGGGGGTGGCACAGATACGCAGTATTTT
clone size: NA; D gene: NA; J gene: TRBJ1-4; V gene: TRBV18; CDR3 protein: CASSPRAGVEKLFF; CDR3 DNA: TGTGCCAGCTCACCCCGAGCGGGGGTCGAAAAACTGTTTTTT
clone size: NA; D gene: TRBD2; J gene: TRBJ2-1; V gene: TRBV9; CDR3 protein: CASSGAGGYNEQFF; CDR3 DNA: TGTGCCAGCAGCGGAGCGGGGGGATACAATGAGCAGTTCTTC
clone size: NA; D gene: NA; J gene: TRBJ1-1; V gene: TRBV5-1; CDR3 protein: CASSALTGDTEAFF; CDR3 DNA: TGCGCCAGCAGCGCATTGACCGGAGACACTGAAGCTTTCTTT
clone size: once; D gene: NA; J gene: TRBJ1-5; V gene: TRBV6-5; CDR3 protein: CASSYSGREHF; CDR3 DNA: TGTGCCAGCAGTTACTCAGGCAGGGAGCATTTT
clone size: NA; D gene: NA; J gene: TRBJ1-3; V gene: TRBV11-2; CDR3 protein: CASASGDGNGNTIYF; CDR3 DNA: TGTGCCAGCGCATCAGGGGACGGGAATGGAAACACCATATATTTT
clone size: NA; D gene: NA; J gene: TRBJ2-4; V gene: TRBV2; CDR3 protein: CASSLGGNVAKNIQYF; CDR3 DNA: TGTGCCAGCAGCCTTGGAGGAAATGTAGCCAAAAACATTCAGTACTTC
clone size: NA; D gene: NA; J gene: TRBJ2-7; V gene: TRBV2; CDR3 protein: CASSMRTSGEQYF; CDR3 DNA: TGTGCCAGCAGTATGAGGACTTCAGGCGAGCAGTACTTC
clone size: NA; D gene: TRBD1; J gene: TRBJ2-5; V gene: TRBV7-9; CDR3 protein: CASSRQGAGETQYF; CDR3 DNA: TGTGCCAGCAGCCGCCAGGGGGCGGGGGAGACCCAGTACTTC
clone size: NA; D gene: TRBD2; J gene: TRBJ2-5; V gene: TRBV9; CDR3 protein: CASSVGGVAGPQETQYF; CDR3 DNA: TGTGCCAGCAGCGTAGGGGGGGTAGCGGGCCCCCAAGAGACCCAGTACTTC
clone size: once; D gene: NA; J gene: TRBJ1-2; V gene: TRBV11-2; CDR3 protein: CASIEERGGYTF; CDR3 DNA: TGTGCCAGCATCGAGGAGAGAGGTGGCTACACCTTC
clone size: NA; D gene: NA; J gene: TRBJ1-6; V gene: TRBV19; CDR3 protein: CASSFFLPGNDNSPLHF; CDR3 DNA: TGTGCCAGTAGTTTTTTCCTCCCCGGGAACGATAATTCACCCCTCCACTTT
clone size: NA; D gene: NA; J gene: TRBJ2-5; V gene: TRBV7-3; CDR3 protein: CASSLRGAAETQYF; CDR3 DNA: TGTGCCAGCAGCTTACGGGGGGCTGCAGAGACCCAGTACTTC
clone size: NA; D gene: NA; J gene: TRBJ2-4; V gene: TRBV19; CDR3 protein: CASSIMGGENIQYF; CDR3 DNA: TGTGCCAGTAGTATAATGGGGGGAGAAAACATTCAGTACTTC
clone size: NA; D gene: TRBD2; J gene: TRBJ2-1; V gene: TRBV29-1; CDR3 protein: CSVTIVGGIYNEQFF; CDR3 DNA: TGCAGCGTCACGATAGTCGGGGGGATTTACAATGAGCAGTTCTTC
clone size: NA; D gene: TRBD1; J gene: TRBJ2-2; V gene: TRBV29-1; CDR3 protein: CSVWTGVNTGELFF; CDR3 DNA: TGCAGCGTCTGGACAGGGGTGAACACCGGGGAGCTGTTTTTT
clone size: NA; D gene: NA; J gene: TRBJ1-6; V gene: TRBV5-5; CDR3 protein: CASSLDGGRGSPLHF; CDR3 DNA: TGTGCCAGCAGCTTGGACGGGGGGCGAGGGTCACCCCTCCACTTT
clone size: NA; D gene: NA; J gene: TRBJ1-2; V gene: TRBV6-6; CDR3 protein: CASSNLDSPNYGYTF; CDR3 DNA: TGTGCCAGCAGTAACTTGGACAGTCCTAACTATGGCTACACCTTC
clone size: NA; D gene: NA; J gene: TRBJ2-1; V gene: TRBV20-1; CDR3 protein: CSALYNEQFF; CDR3 DNA: TGCAGTGCTCTATACAATGAGCAGTTCTTC